In its sample, the clone carrying this T cell receptor (beta chain) is medium-sized. TCRdb's copy holds only in-frame clones and misses some; the assay was immunoSEQ multiplex PCR. In total the sample includes approximately 35,000 clones, none of them seen once. The CDR3 covers 14 residues. Germline values: CDR1 ENHRY, CDR2 SYGVKD. Trimming cost V 4 bases and J 0 bases; bases outside gene matches: 1. This sample was included in a study of T cells after posttransplantation cyclophosphamide. The clonotype comes from a woman aged 25 to 45 in good health and a related stem cell transplant donor. This chain joins TRBV10-3 and TRBJ1-1; 8 bases agree with TRBD1. The material sequenced was PBMCs. The DNA for the CDR3 is TGTGCCATCAGTGTACAGGGGGTGAACACTGAAGCTTTCTTT. Encoded protein: CAISVQGVNTEAFF.